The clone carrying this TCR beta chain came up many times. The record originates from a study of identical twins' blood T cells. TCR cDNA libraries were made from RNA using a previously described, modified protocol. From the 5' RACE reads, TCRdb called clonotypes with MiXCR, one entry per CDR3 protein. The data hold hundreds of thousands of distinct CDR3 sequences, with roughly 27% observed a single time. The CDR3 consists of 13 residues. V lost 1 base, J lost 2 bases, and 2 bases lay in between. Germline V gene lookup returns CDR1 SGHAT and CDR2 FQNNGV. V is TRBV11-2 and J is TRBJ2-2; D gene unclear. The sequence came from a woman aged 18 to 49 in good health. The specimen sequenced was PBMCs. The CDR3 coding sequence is TGTGCCAGCAGCTTAGTAAACACCGGGGAGCTGTTTTTT. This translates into CASSLVNTGELFF.